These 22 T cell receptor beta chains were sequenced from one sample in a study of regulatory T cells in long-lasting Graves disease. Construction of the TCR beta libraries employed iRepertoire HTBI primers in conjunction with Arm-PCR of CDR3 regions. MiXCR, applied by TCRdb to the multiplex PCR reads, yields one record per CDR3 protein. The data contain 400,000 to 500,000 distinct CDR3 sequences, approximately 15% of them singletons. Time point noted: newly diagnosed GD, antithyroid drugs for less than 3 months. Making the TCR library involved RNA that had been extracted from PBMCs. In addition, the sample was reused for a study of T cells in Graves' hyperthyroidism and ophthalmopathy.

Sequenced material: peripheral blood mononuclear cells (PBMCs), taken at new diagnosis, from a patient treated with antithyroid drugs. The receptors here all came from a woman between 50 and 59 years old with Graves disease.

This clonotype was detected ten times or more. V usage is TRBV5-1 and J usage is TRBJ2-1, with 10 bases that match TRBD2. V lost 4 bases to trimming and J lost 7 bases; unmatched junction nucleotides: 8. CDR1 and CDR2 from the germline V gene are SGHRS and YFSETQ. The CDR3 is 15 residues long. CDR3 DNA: TGCGCCAGCAGCCTAGGACTAGCGGAACCAAATGAGCAGTTCTTC. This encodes CASSLGLAEPNEQFF.

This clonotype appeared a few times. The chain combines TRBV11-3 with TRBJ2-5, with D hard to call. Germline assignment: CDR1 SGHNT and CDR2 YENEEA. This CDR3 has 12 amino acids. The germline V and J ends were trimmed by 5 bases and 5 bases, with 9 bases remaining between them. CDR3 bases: TGTGCCAGCAGCCAAACCGATGAGACCCAGTACTTC. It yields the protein CASSQTDETQYF.

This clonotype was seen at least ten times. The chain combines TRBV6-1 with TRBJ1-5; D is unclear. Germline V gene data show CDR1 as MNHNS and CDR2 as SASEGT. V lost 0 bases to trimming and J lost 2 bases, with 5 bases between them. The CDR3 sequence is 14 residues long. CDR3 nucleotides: TGTGCCAGCAGTGAAGCTGGGGGCAATCAGCCCCAGCATTTT. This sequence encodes CASSEAGGNQPQHF.

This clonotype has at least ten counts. CDR3 loop: CASSLDGGSSKETQYF. The DNA for the CDR3 is TGCGCCAGCAGCTTGGACGGGGGCAGTTCAAAAGAGACCCAGTACTTC. The genes are TRBV5-1 and TRBJ2-5; possibly TRBD1 or TRBD2 for D (6 bases each). The CDR3 contains 16 residues. The germline CDR1 and CDR2 sequences are SGHRS and YFSETQ. V was clipped by 0 bases and J by 3 bases, with 15 bases between them.

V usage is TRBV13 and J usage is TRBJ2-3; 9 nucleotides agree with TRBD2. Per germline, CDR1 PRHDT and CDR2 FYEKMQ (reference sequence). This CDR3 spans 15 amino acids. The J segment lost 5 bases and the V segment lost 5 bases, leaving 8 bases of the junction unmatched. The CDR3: CASSLSGSLIDTQYF. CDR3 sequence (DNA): TGTGCCAGCAGCCTTAGCGGGAGTCTTATAGATACGCAGTATTTT.

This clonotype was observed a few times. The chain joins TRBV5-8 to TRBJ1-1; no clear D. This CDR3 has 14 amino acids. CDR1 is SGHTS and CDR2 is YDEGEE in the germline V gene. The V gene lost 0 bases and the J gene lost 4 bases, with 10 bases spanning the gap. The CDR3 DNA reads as TGTGCCAGCAGCTTGGTTGAGGATTCCACTGAAGCTTTCTTT. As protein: CASSLVEDSTEAFF.

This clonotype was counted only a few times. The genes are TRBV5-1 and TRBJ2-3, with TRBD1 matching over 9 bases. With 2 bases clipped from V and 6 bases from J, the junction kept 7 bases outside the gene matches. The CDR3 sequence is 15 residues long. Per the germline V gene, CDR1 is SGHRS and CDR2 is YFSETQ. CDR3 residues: CASSLGTGNRDTQYF. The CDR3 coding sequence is TGCGCCAGCAGCTTAGGGACAGGGAACCGGGATACGCAGTATTTT.

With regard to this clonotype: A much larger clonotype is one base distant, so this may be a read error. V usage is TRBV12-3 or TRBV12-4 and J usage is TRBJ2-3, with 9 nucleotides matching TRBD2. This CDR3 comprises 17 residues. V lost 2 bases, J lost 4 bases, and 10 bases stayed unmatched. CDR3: CASSLSLVAGAPDTQYF. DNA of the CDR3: TGTGCCAGCAGTTTATCATTGGTAGCGGGAGCCCCAGATACGCAGTATTTT.

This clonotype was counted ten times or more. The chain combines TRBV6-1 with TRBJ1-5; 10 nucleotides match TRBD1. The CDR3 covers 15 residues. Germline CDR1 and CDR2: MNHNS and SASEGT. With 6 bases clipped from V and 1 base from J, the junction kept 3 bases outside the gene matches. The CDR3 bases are TGTGCCAGCAGATGGGACAGGGGCAGCAATCAGCCCCAGCATTTT. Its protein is CASRWDRGSNQPQHF.

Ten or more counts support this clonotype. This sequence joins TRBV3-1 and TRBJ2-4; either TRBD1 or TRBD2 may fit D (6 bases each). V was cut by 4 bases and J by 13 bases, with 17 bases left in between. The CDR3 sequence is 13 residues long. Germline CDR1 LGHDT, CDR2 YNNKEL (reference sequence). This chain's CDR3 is CASSRTNGGPQYF. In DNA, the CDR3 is TGTGCCAGCAGCCGCACGAATGGGGGGCCACAGTACTTC.

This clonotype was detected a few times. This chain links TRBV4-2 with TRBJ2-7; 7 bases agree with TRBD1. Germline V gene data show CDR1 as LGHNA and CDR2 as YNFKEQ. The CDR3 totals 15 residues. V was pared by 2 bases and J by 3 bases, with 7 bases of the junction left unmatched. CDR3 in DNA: TGTGCCAGCAGCCAAACAGGGGCGAATCACTACGAGCAGTACTTC. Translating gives CASSQTGANHYEQYF.

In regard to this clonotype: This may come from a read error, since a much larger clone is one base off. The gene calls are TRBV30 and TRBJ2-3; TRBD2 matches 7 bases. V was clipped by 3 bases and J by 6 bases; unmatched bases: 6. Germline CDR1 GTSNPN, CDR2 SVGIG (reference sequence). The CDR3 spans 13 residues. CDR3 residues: CAWRWGLSDTQYF. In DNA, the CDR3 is TGTGCCTGGAGGTGGGGACTATCGGATACGCAGTATTTT.

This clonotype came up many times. The CDR3 protein is CATTDYNEQFF. CDR3 DNA sequence: TGTGCCACCACGGACTACAATGAGCAGTTCTTC. This chain joins TRBV2 and TRBJ2-1; D is undetermined. CDR1 and CDR2 (germline): SNHLY, FYNNEI. V lost 10 bases and J 3 bases, leaving 7 bases between the germline ends. This CDR3 is 11 amino acids long.

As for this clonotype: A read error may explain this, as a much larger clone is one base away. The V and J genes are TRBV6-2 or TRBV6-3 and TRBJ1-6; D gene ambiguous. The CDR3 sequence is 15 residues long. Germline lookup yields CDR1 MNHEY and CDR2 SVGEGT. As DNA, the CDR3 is TGTGCCCGCAGTGATAAGCTTGGGGAAAATTCACCCCTCCACTTT. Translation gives CARSDKLGENSPLHF.

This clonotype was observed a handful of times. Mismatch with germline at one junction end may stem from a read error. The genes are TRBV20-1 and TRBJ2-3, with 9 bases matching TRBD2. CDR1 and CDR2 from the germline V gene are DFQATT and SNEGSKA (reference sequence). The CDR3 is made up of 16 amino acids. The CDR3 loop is CSARDRLAVFTDTQYF. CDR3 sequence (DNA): TGCAGCGCTAGAGACCGACTAGCGGTTTTCACAGATACGCAGTATTTT.

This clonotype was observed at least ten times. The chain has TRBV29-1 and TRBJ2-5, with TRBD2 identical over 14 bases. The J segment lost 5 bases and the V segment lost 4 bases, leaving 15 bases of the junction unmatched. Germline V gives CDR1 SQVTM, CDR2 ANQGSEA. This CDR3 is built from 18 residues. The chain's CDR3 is CSVVGGTSGSWGFETQYF. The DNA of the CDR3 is TGCAGCGTTGTCGGTGGGACTAGCGGGAGCTGGGGGTTTGAGACCCAGTACTTC.

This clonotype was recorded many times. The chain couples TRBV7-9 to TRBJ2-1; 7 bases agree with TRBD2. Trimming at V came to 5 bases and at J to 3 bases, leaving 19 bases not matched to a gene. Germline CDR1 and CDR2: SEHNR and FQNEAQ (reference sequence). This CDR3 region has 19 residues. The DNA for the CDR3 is TGTGCCAGCAGCCTTCGACAGACCCTAAGGACTAGTCTCTACAATGAGCAGTTCTTC. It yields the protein CASSLRQTLRTSLYNEQFF. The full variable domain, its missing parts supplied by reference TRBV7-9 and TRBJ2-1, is DTGVSQNPRHKITKRGQNVTFRCDPISEHNRLYWYRQTLGQGPEFLTYFQNEAQLEKSRLLSDRFSAERPKGSFSTLEIQRTEQGDSAMYLCASSLRQTLRTSLYNEQFFGPGTRLTVL.

The CDR3 DNA reads as TGTGCCAGCAGTTACGTCCGGGGCGGATGGTTCTTC. Protein: CASSYVRGGWFF. J is TRBJ2-1 and V is TRBV6-2 or TRBV6-3; D tentatively reads TRBD1 or TRBD2 (5 bases each). Germline CDR1 and CDR2: MNHEY and SVGEGT. The CDR3 loop spans 12 amino acids. Deletions cut 2 bases from V and 15 bases from J, with 14 bases between.

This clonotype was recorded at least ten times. This chain's CDR3 is CASSPRQGQETQYF. The CDR3 DNA is TGTGCCAGCAGTCCTAGACAGGGACAAGAGACCCAGTACTTC. The rearrangement uses TRBV27 and TRBJ2-5; 7 nucleotides align to TRBD1. The CDR3 extends over 14 amino acids. Germline CDR1 MNHEY, CDR2 SMNVEV (reference sequence). J lost 2 bases, V lost 5 bases, and 5 bases had no gene match.

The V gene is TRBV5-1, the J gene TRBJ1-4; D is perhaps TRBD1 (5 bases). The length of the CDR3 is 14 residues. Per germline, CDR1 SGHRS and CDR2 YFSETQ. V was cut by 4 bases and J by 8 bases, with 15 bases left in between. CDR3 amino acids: CASSPTLRGEKLFF. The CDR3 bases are TGCGCCAGCAGCCCGACCCTAAGGGGCGAAAAACTGTTTTTT.

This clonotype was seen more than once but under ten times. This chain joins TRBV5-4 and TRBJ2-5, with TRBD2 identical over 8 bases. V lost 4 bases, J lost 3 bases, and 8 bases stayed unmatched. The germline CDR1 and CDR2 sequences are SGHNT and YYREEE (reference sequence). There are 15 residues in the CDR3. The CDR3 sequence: CASSRRQAGEETQYF. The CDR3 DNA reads TGTGCCAGCAGCCGACGGCAAGCGGGAGAAGAGACCCAGTACTTC.

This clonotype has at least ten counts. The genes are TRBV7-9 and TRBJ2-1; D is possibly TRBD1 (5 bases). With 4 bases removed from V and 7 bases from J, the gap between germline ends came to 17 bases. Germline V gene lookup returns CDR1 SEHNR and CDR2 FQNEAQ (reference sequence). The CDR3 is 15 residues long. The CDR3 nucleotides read TGTGCCAGCAGCTCCCCTCGGGCAGGGTCGAATGAGCAGTTCTTC. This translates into CASSSPRAGSNEQFF.